This T cell receptor beta chain is from a study of CXCR3-negative and CXCR3-positive naive CD8 T cells. In the study overall: Summed over all libraries, TRB reads came to 130 million to 150 million, with about 1.5 +/- 0.3 million per library.

Findings of the study overall: Greater hydrophobicity was found in TRB CDR3s of CXCR3-positive naive cells than of CXCR3-negative naive cells. CXCR3 levels fell partly with cryopreservation; most assays relied on fresh PBMCs.

Details on this clonotype: What it binds is unknown.

In preparing the TRB cDNA libraries, 5' RACE with UMI labels was used. Following a re-call of the 5' RACE reads, TCRdb has one entry per CDR3 protein and lacks DNA. This sample's clone table lists approximately 100,000 distinct CDR3 sequences. Germline values: CDR1 MNHNY, CDR2 SVGAGI (reference sequence). This CDR3 contains 13 residues. The J gene is TRBJ2-7, the V gene TRBV6-6. The source of this sequence is a human donor in good health. Some clones in this sample may be carry-over from other donors' samples. Sequencing input: naive CXCR3+ CD8+ T cells from blood. Subset indicated: CD45RO-CCR7+CD27+CD95- naive CD8+ T cells expressing CXCR3 (TNR3+). CDR3 protein: CASSYEASYEQYF.